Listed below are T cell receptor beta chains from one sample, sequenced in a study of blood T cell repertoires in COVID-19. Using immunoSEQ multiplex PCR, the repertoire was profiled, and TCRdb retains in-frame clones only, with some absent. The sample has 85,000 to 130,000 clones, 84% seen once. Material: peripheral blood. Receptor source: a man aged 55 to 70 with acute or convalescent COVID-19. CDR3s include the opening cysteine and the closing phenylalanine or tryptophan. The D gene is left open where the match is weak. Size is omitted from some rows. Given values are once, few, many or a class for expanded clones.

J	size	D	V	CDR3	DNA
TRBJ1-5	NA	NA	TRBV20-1	CSASAGVFNQPQHF	TGCAGTGCTAGTGCAGGGGTCTTCAATCAGCCCCAGCATTTT
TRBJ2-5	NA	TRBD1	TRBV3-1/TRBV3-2	CASSPLGQGWETQYF	TGTGCCAGCAGCCCCCTCGGACAGGGATGGGAGACCCAGTACTTC
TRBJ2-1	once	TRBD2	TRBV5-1	CASSQTSGSVNEQFF	TGCGCCAGCAGCCAAACTAGCGGGAGCGTCAATGAGCAGTTCTTC
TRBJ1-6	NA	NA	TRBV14	CASRGASSYNSPLHF	TGTGCCAGCAGGGGGGCGAGCTCCTATAATTCACCCCTCCACTTT
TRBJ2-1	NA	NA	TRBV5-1	CASSLNQGHRTEQFF	TGCGCCAGCAGCTTGAACCAGGGGCATCGAACTGAGCAGTTCTTC
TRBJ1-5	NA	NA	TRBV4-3	CASSKTGQPQHF	TGCGCCAGCAGCAAGACAGGTCAGCCCCAGCATTTT
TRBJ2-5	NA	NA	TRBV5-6	CASSFQTPSGETQYF	TGTGCCAGCAGCTTTCAAACCCCGTCGGGGGAGACCCAGTACTTC
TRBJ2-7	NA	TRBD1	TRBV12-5	CASAQGESPYEQYF	TGTGCTAGTGCCCAGGGGGAGAGCCCCTACGAGCAGTACTTC
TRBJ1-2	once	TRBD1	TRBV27	CASRQTRTGGIYGYTF	TGTGCCAGCAGGCAAACCCGTACAGGGGGGATCTATGGCTACACCTTC
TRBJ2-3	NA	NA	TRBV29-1	CSVEGGDTQYF	TGCAGCGTGGAGGGGGGGGATACGCAGTATTTT
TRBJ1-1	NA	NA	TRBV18	CASSPTRARNTEAFF	TGTGCCAGCTCGCCAACCAGGGCTAGGAACACTGAAGCTTTCTTT
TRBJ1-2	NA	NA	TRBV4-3	CASSPDWNYGYTF	TGCGCCAGCAGCCCCGACTGGAACTATGGCTACACCTTC
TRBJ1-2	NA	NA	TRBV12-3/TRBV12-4	CASSGGDYGYTF	TGTGCCAGCAGTGGAGGGGACTATGGCTACACCTTC
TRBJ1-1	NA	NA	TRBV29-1	CSVDRGNTEAFF	TGCAGCGTTGACAGGGGGAACACTGAAGCTTTCTTT
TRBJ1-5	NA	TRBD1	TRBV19	CASNPRQGGNQPQHF	TGTGCCAGTAACCCCAGACAGGGCGGAAATCAGCCCCAGCATTTT
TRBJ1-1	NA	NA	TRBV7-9	CASSLRGSRVTEAFF	TGTGCCAGCAGCTTAAGGGGCAGCCGAGTCACTGAAGCTTTCTTT
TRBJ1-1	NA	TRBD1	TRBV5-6	CASSFLPGWTGVSAFF	TGTGCCAGCAGCTTTCTACCCGGGTGGACAGGGGTCTCAGCTTTCTTT
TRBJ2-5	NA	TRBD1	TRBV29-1	CSVERSLGQGAETQYF	TGCAGCGTTGAGAGATCTCTGGGACAGGGGGCCGAGACCCAGTACTTC
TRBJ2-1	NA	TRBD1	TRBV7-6	CASSRETGIYNEQFF	TGTGCCAGCAGCCGTGAGACAGGGATATACAATGAGCAGTTCTTC
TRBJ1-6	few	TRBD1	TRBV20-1	CSASGTGGSPLHF	TGCAGTGCTAGTGGTACAGGGGGATCACCCCTCCACTTT